Each of the 27 T cell receptor beta chains below was sequenced from the same sample in a study of cytomegalovirus exposure and HLA in healthy donors. 60 Vbeta and 13 Jbeta primers were used in PCR. Clones were sequenced by immunoSEQ multiplex PCR, and TCRdb holds only the in-frame ones, with some missing. Here the sample spans some 85,000 clones, around 78% being singletons. Material: PBMCs. The receptors were gathered from a middle-aged woman in good health and CMV-seropositive.

This rearrangement joins TRBV6-5 to TRBJ1-5; 8 nucleotides agree with TRBD1. Germline values: CDR1 MNHEY, CDR2 SVGAGI. The CDR3 covers 15 residues. Germline trimming cut 0 bases from V and 4 bases from J; bases unmatched to any gene: 2. CDR3 loop: CASSYSGQDNQPQHF. CDR3 nucleotides: TGTGCCAGCAGTTACTCGGGACAGGATAATCAGCCCCAGCATTTT.

With regard to this clone: Other DNA sequences in this specimen translate into the identical CDR3. The chain couples TRBV19 to TRBJ2-3; the match to TRBD1 covers 8 bases. The CDR3 totals 14 residues. J lost 2 bases, V lost 2 bases, and 0 bases had no gene match. Germline assignment: CDR1 LNHDA and CDR2 SQIVND (reference sequence). The DNA of the CDR3 is TGTGCCAGTAGTATACAGGGGGCCACAGATACGCAGTATTTT. Protein product: CASSIQGATDTQYF.

This clone was seen only a few times. The chain links TRBV7-2 to TRBJ1-2; D remains ambiguous. This CDR3 region has 13 residues. CDR1 is SGHTA and CDR2 is FQGNSA in the germline V gene. Deletions cut 4 bases from V and 7 bases from J, with 13 bases between. CDR3 amino acids: CASSSQLEGGYTF. CDR3 coding DNA: TGTGCCAGCAGCTCCCAATTAGAGGGTGGCTACACCTTC. Drawing the rest from reference TRBV7-2 and TRBJ1-2, the complete variable domain is GAGVSQSPSNKVTEKGKDVELRCDPISGHTALYWYRQSLGQGLEFLIYFQGNSAPDKSGLPSDRFSAERTGGSVSTLTIQRTQQEDSAVYLCASSSQLEGGYTFGSGTRLTVV.

In this sample, this clone turned up a few times. The chain has TRBV7-9 and TRBJ2-5; tentative D call: TRBD2 (5 bases). This CDR3 is 17 amino acids long. V was clipped by 6 bases and J by 1 base, with 21 bases between them. Germline V gives CDR1 SEHNR, CDR2 FQNEAQ (reference sequence). The CDR3 sequence is CASRSLIQRSRQETQYF. The CDR3 DNA sequence: TGTGCCAGCAGGAGCTTAATACAGCGGAGTCGCCAAGAGACCCAGTACTTC.

The rearrangement joins TRBV7-2 to TRBJ1-3; D ambiguous. CDR1 SGHTA and CDR2 FQGNSA come from the germline V gene. V was shortened by 4 bases and J by 0 bases, with 4 bases between the two germline ends. The CDR3 extends over 13 amino acids. The CDR3 protein is CASSSFSGNTIYF. The DNA for the CDR3 is TGTGCCAGCAGCTCATTCTCTGGAAACACCATATATTTT.

The rearrangement uses TRBV7-2 and TRBJ1-1, with D tentatively TRBD1 (5 bases). The CDR3 contains 17 residues. Germline V lookup: CDR1 SGHTA, CDR2 FQGNSA. V was pared by 2 bases and J by 1 base, with 17 bases between. CDR3 coding DNA: TGTGCCAGCAGCTTACGACCTCTTGGGGCCCCGAACACTGAAGCTTTCTTT. It yields the protein CASSLRPLGAPNTEAFF.

This chain connects TRBV4-1 to TRBJ2-7, with TRBD2 identical over 10 bases. In germline, CDR1 is MGHRA, CDR2 YSYEKL. The CDR3 runs to 16 residues. J was trimmed by 3 bases and V by 0 bases; bases with no gene match: 5. CDR3 loop: CASSQDSLAGNYEQYF. The CDR3 DNA reads TGCGCCAGCAGCCAAGATTCACTAGCGGGAAACTACGAGCAGTACTTC.

The chain has TRBV27 and TRBJ2-7; D may be TRBD1 (5 bases). V was cut by 0 bases and J by 2 bases, with 5 bases left in between. The germline V gene has CDR1 MNHEY and CDR2 SMNVEV (reference sequence). The CDR3 spans 13 residues. CDR3 region: CASSLSGPYEQYF. DNA of the CDR3: TGTGCCAGCAGTTTATCGGGGCCCTACGAGCAGTACTTC.

The chain employs TRBV6-5 and TRBJ2-7, with TRBD1 identical over 7 bases. The CDR3 is 14 amino acids. Trimming took 6 bases from V and 3 from J; bases not matched to a gene: 8. Germline V lookup: CDR1 MNHEY, CDR2 SVGAGI. The CDR3 loop is CASRLTGAVYEQYF. CDR3 coding DNA: TGTGCCAGCAGACTTACAGGGGCCGTCTACGAGCAGTACTTC.

This chain uses TRBV5-1 with TRBJ2-1; a possible D gene is TRBD2 (6 bases). There are 18 residues in the CDR3. Germline V CDR1 and CDR2: SGHRS, YFSETQ. Trimming removed 0 bases from V and 0 bases from J, with 16 bases in between. The CDR3 DNA reads as TGCGCCAGCAGCTTGGCCGGTAGCGGAAAAAGCTCCTACAATGAGCAGTTCTTC. This gives the protein CASSLAGSGKSSYNEQFF.

The V gene is TRBV5-1, the J gene TRBJ2-1, with a tentative D call TRBD2 (5 bases). Trimming cost V 0 bases and J 7 bases, with 14 bases left between them. The CDR3 sequence is 15 residues long. Per germline, CDR1 SGHRS and CDR2 YFSETQ. The CDR3 here is CASSLEASNGNEQFF. The CDR3 coding sequence is TGCGCCAGCAGCTTGGAGGCTAGCAACGGGAATGAGCAGTTCTTC.

This chain links TRBV28 with TRBJ2-2; 9 nucleotides align to TRBD1. Germline CDR1 reads MDHEN; CDR2 reads SYDVKM. The ends lost 3 bases at V and 5 bases at J; junction bases unmatched: 4. The CDR3 length is 15 residues. CDR3 sequence reads: CASSFTGQGTGELFF. The CDR3 DNA is TGTGCCAGCAGTTTTACGGGACAGGGAACCGGGGAGCTGTTTTTT.

V is TRBV19 and J is TRBJ2-1, with 9 bases aligning to TRBD1. This CDR3 region has 14 residues. Germline CDR1 LNHDA, CDR2 SQIVND (reference sequence). V lost 9 bases to trimming and J lost 8 bases; unmatched junction nucleotides: 11. The CDR3 here is CASDSGTGSDEQFF. CDR3 nucleotide sequence: TGTGCCAGCGACTCCGGGACAGGGTCCGATGAGCAGTTCTTC.

The chain combines TRBV6-5 with TRBJ1-2; D not resolved. Per the germline V gene, CDR1 is MNHEY and CDR2 is SVGAGI. The CDR3 consists of 12 residues. V lost 5 bases and J lost 8, with 12 bases in between. The CDR3 DNA sequence: TGTGCCAGCAGTCGTCAGGATGGAGGCTACACCTTC. Translation gives CASSRQDGGYTF.

The J gene is TRBJ1-5, the V gene TRBV28, with no clear D. The germline V gene has CDR1 MDHEN and CDR2 SYDVKM. Trimming shortened V by 11 bases and J by 1 base, and 12 bases separated the two germline ends. The CDR3 runs to 13 residues. CDR3 protein: CAGRATSNQPQHF. The CDR3 bases are TGTGCCGGGAGGGCGACAAGCAATCAGCCCCAGCATTTT. Full variable domain (missing parts from reference TRBV28 and TRBJ1-5): DVKVTQSSRYLVKRTGEKVFLECVQDMDHENMFWYRQDPGLGLRLIYFSYDVKMKEKGDIPEGYSVSREKKERFSLILESASTNQTSMYLCAGRATSNQPQHFGDGTRLSIL.

V gene TRBV28 combines with J gene TRBJ2-3; D remains ambiguous. Germline V gene lookup returns CDR1 MDHEN and CDR2 SYDVKM. Deletions cut 3 bases from V and 2 bases from J, with 18 bases between. The CDR3 loop spans 17 amino acids. The CDR3, as DNA: TGTGCCAGCAGTTTCCCCGGTAGTGTTTCGATCACAGATACGCAGTATTTT. Translating it yields CASSFPGSVSITDTQYF.

The gene calls are TRBV6-5 and TRBJ1-2, with D perhaps matching TRBD1 (5 bases). The V end lost 0 bases, the J end lost 8 bases, and 13 bases lay between the germline ends. There are 14 residues in the CDR3. Germline loops: CDR1 MNHEY, CDR2 SVGAGI. The CDR3 DNA reads TGTGCCAGCAGTTACTCGGGCCAGGGAGGCGGCTACACCTTC. Its protein product is CASSYSGQGGGYTF.

This chain joins TRBV6-5 and TRBJ1-5, with 8 bases identical to TRBD1. V lost 7 bases and J lost 5; bases outside the gene matches: 7. The CDR3 is 14 residues long. CDR1 is MNHEY, CDR2 SVGAGI, per germline. Written as DNA, the CDR3 is TGTGCCAGCACCAAAGGCAGGGGGCATCAGCCCCAGCATTTT. It is translated as CASTKGRGHQPQHF.

The chain couples TRBV14 to TRBJ2-1; the D is unclear. The germline gives CDR1 SGHDN, CDR2 FVKESK. The CDR3 loop spans 12 amino acids. The germline V and J ends were trimmed by 1 base and 9 bases, with 7 bases remaining between them. CDR3 residues: CASSQVRVEQFF. For the CDR3, the DNA is TGTGCCAGCAGCCAAGTTCGGGTTGAGCAGTTCTTC.

The V and J genes are TRBV5-1 and TRBJ1-5, with 7 bases that match TRBD1. Germline V CDR1 and CDR2: SGHRS, YFSETQ. The CDR3 loop spans 16 amino acids. V shed 4 bases and J 3 bases; nucleotides not matched to a gene: 10. The CDR3 coding sequence is TGCGCCAGCAGCCAAACGCCCGGGACAGCCAATCAGCCCCAGCATTTT. Encoded protein: CASSQTPGTANQPQHF.

The genes are TRBV28 and TRBJ2-3; TRBD2 agrees at 8 bases. The CDR3 is 14 amino acids. Germline CDR1 is MDHEN and CDR2 is SYDVKM. Trimming took 6 bases from V and 2 from J; bases not matched to a gene: 4. The CDR3 DNA follows: TGTGCCAGCAGAGGAGCGGGGGCCACAGATACGCAGTATTTT. It yields the protein CASRGAGATDTQYF.

This clone appeared once. V usage is TRBV7-8 and J usage is TRBJ2-1; 7 bases fit TRBD2. After removal of 4 bases from V and 4 bases from J, the junction contained 10 bases not matched to a gene. From germline, CDR1 is SGHVS and CDR2 FQNEAQ. CDR3 size: 16 residues. In nucleotides, the CDR3 is TGTGCCAGCAGCTCGGGCGGATCGGGAGGTTACAATGAGCAGTTCTTC. This sequence encodes CASSSGGSGGYNEQFF.

This chain connects TRBV27 to TRBJ2-7; 7 positions match TRBD2. Germline CDR1 MNHEY, CDR2 SMNVEV (reference sequence). The J segment lost 2 bases and the V segment lost 2 bases, leaving 6 bases of the junction unmatched. This CDR3 spans 15 amino acids. This CDR3 reads CASSLGGVKTYEQYF. The DNA for the CDR3 is TGTGCCAGCAGTTTAGGGGGGGTTAAGACCTACGAGCAGTACTTC.

This clone turned up a few times. V and J are TRBV10-3 and TRBJ1-4; D may be TRBD1 (6 bases). CDR1 ENHRY and CDR2 SYGVKD come from the germline V gene. Trimming removed 5 bases at V and 5 bases at J, with 12 bases between. The CDR3 length is 14 residues. The CDR3 sequence is CAISPGTNNEKLFF. CDR3 in DNA: TGTGCCATCAGTCCCGGGACAAACAATGAAAAACTGTTTTTT.

Turning to this clone: A junction end diverges from the germline sequence, so it may reflect a read error. The chain joins TRBV28 to TRBJ1-2, with D hard to call. Germline CDR1 reads MDHEN; CDR2 reads SYDVKM. This CDR3 contains 14 residues. The CDR3: CASITAWNNYGYPF. CDR3 nucleotides: TGTGCCAGCATCACTGCGTGGAACAACTATGGCTACCCCTTC.

The chain joins TRBV4-3 to TRBJ2-7, with TRBD1 matching over 7 bases. The CDR3 totals 13 residues. Per the germline V gene, CDR1 is LGHNA and CDR2 is YSLEER. Trimming at V came to 0 bases and at J to 5 bases, leaving 1 base not matched to a gene. The CDR3 region is CASSQDRGNEQYF. CDR3 in DNA: TGCGCCAGCAGCCAAGACAGGGGGAACGAGCAGTACTTC.

The V and J genes are TRBV28 and TRBJ2-1, with 10 bases aligning to TRBD2. V was clipped by 7 bases and J by 6 bases; unmatched bases: 9. CDR3 length: 15 residues. Germline V gene lookup returns CDR1 MDHEN and CDR2 SYDVKM. CDR3 bases: TGTGCCAGCACCCGCGTACTAGCGGGATTCAATGAGCAGTTCTTC. Its translation: CASTRVLAGFNEQFF.